Below, 21 T cell receptor beta chains from the same sample are listed, as sequenced in a study of post-analysis software for immune sequencing data (dated by TCRdb to 2015 to 2017). General conclusions and limits of the study: Patients showed significantly higher frequencies than controls for a handful of TRBV segments, among them TRBV5-6, TRBV5-1 and TRBV20-1.

Receptor amplification or capture employed PCR. TCRdb shows the sequencer as Illumina HiSeq 2500. To reduce PCR and sequencing biases, unique molecular identifiers were built into the TCR beta cDNA libraries. The public reads were quality trimmed at Q25 with fastp and then assembled into clones with MiXCR by TCRdb, keeping productive beta chains. Rows merge per CDR3 protein into single entries with the most common DNA and genes. The sample includes roughly 600,000 distinct CDR3 sequences, with 40% to 50% observed a single time. 1.5% to 2% of the sample is taken by the ten largest. Antigen specificity for these receptors is unknown. The specimen sequenced was blood. The receptor set was obtained from a girl aged 10-17 years with multiple sclerosis.

The chain is built from TRBV24-1 and TRBJ2-3; 10 bases align to TRBD1. V dropped 2 bases and J dropped 4; count of bases not matched to a gene: 5. CDR1 is KGHDR and CDR2 is SFDVKD in the germline V gene. This CDR3 has 16 amino acids. CDR3 nucleotides: TGTGCCACCAGTGATTCCGGGACAGGGGCTTCAGATACGCAGTATTTT. Its translation: CATSDSGTGASDTQYF.

This clonotype was found once. The rearrangement joins TRBV28 to TRBJ1-2, with a tentative D call TRBD1 (6 bases). This CDR3 has 17 amino acids. Germline lookup yields CDR1 MDHEN and CDR2 SYDVKM. The V gene lost 3 bases and the J gene lost 8 bases, with 25 bases spanning the gap. The CDR3 DNA sequence: TGTGCCAGCAGTTTCGGCCCCGCGGACAGACTCTCTAAAGGCTACACCTTC. As protein: CASSFGPADRLSKGYTF.

The rearrangement uses TRBV5-1 and TRBJ2-7; D is possibly TRBD2 (5 bases). Germline loops: CDR1 SGHRS, CDR2 YFSETQ. This CDR3 spans 14 amino acids. Between the trimmed V and J ends, which lost 0 bases and 3 bases, there was a span of 10 bases. The CDR3 bases are TGCGCCAGCAGCTTGGGACCCGACTACTACGAGCAGTACTTC. This gives the protein CASSLGPDYYEQYF.

The chain joins TRBV12-3 or TRBV12-4 to TRBJ2-4; D is tentatively TRBD1 or TRBD2 (5 bases each). Trimming pared 6 bases from V and 4 bases from J, leaving 28 bases between. This CDR3 spans 19 amino acids. CDR3 region: CASSPGLTGTQKGKNIQYF. Here the CDR3 DNA reads TGTGCCAGCAGCCCGGGTTTGACCGGGACCCAAAAGGGGAAAAACATTCAGTACTTC.

This clonotype was recorded a few times. This sequence joins TRBV4-1 and TRBJ2-4; D is uncertain. Trimming stripped 3 bases from V and 0 bases from J, with 15 bases between. The CDR3 spans 17 residues. CDR1 MGHRA and CDR2 YSYEKL come from the germline V gene. DNA for the CDR3: TGCGCCAGCAGCCATCTATACACACCGATAGCCAAAAACATTCAGTACTTC. This codes for CASSHLYTPIAKNIQYF.

This clonotype occurred a few times. The V gene is TRBV20-1, the J gene TRBJ2-7; TRBD2 matches at 7 bases. V trimming: 4 bases; J trimming: 4 bases; junction bases outside the gene matches: 19. The germline V gene encodes CDR1 DFQATT and CDR2 SNEGSKA (reference sequence). This CDR3 comprises 17 residues. Written as DNA, the CDR3 is TGCAGTGCTACGCTAGGGAGGGAGAGGGCGAACGGTTACGAGCAGTACTTC. Translating it yields CSATLGRERANGYEQYF.

As for this clonotype: This may arise from a read error, as a much more abundant clone is one base away. The chain couples TRBV29-1 to TRBJ2-1; 10 nucleotides align to TRBD2. The V segment lost 7 bases and the J segment 5 bases; nucleotides outside the gene matches: 5. Germline CDR1 reads SQVTM; CDR2 reads ANQGSEA. The CDR3 loop spans 13 amino acids. The CDR3 here is CSAGTSDDNEQFF. The DNA for the CDR3 is TGCAGCGCCGGGACTAGCGACGACAATGAGCAGTTCTTC.

This clonotype was counted a single time. V gene TRBV6-5 combines with J gene TRBJ2-1, with 14 bases identical to TRBD2. With the DNA end fitting TRBJ2-7 better, the J assignment may be wrong. The CDR3 is 17 amino acids. In germline, CDR1 is MNHEY, CDR2 SVGAGI. This CDR3 reads CASSYSTSGRAYNEQYF. The DNA of the CDR3 is TGTGCCAGCAGTTACTCGACTAGCGGGAGGGCCTACAATGAGCAGTACTTC.

V usage is TRBV28 and J usage is TRBJ1-2; 9 bases match TRBD1. Germline V gene lookup returns CDR1 MDHEN and CDR2 SYDVKM. Trimming took 6 bases from V and 2 from J; bases not matched to a gene: 4. The CDR3 has 14 residues. The CDR3 spells CASRRQGGNYGYTF. The CDR3 nucleotides read TGTGCCAGCAGAAGACAGGGGGGCAACTATGGCTACACCTTC.

The chain uses TRBV10-3 and TRBJ2-1, with 14 nucleotides matching TRBD2. CDR3 length equals 14 residues. Germline V gives CDR1 ENHRY, CDR2 SYGVKD. Losses at the gene ends were 5 bases for V and 10 bases for J; bases not matched to a gene: 4. CDR3 region: CAISPGTSGREQFF. The CDR3 DNA follows: TGTGCCATCAGTCCAGGGACTAGCGGGAGAGAGCAGTTCTTC.

This clonotype has more than one count but fewer than ten. The rearrangement joins TRBV4-1 to TRBJ1-4; TRBD1 matches 8 bases. The V gene end was trimmed by 4 bases and the J gene end by 7 bases; junction bases not matched to a gene: 14. Germline CDR1 and CDR2: MGHRA and YSYEKL. This CDR3 has 17 amino acids. CDR3 region: CASSLFFFQGAREKLFF. The CDR3, as DNA: TGCGCCAGCAGCCTTTTCTTCTTCCAGGGGGCGCGTGAAAAACTGTTTTTT.

Written as DNA, the CDR3 is TGTGCCAGCAGTTTAAGTGGACTTGAAGCTTTCTTT. This sequence encodes CASSLSGLEAFF. The V gene is TRBV12-3 or TRBV12-4, the J gene TRBJ1-1; D unclear. Trimming removed 2 bases at V and 7 bases at J, with 8 bases between. The CDR3 totals 12 residues.

This clonotype was counted only a few times. CDR3 sequence: CASSPLSGRAHEQYF. Written as DNA, the CDR3 is TGTGCCAGCAGCCCACTTAGCGGGAGGGCCCACGAGCAGTACTTC. The V and J genes are TRBV9 and TRBJ2-7; 11 bases are shared with TRBD2. The germline gives CDR1 SGDLS, CDR2 YYNGEE. The CDR3 sequence is 15 residues long. Losses at the gene ends were 4 bases for V and 5 bases for J; bases not matched to a gene: 8.

This clonotype was counted a few times. The genes are TRBV27 and TRBJ2-5, with 11 bases identical to TRBD2. V was pared by 8 bases and J by 4 bases, with 6 bases of the junction left unmatched. In germline, CDR1 is MNHEY, CDR2 SMNVEV (reference sequence). The CDR3 covers 14 residues. CDR3 sequence: CASRPLAGGETQYF. The CDR3 DNA reads TGTGCCAGCCGCCCCCTAGCGGGGGGAGAGACCCAGTACTTC.

The chain recombines TRBV12-3 or TRBV12-4 with TRBJ1-2; 8 positions agree with TRBD1. Germline trimming cut 6 bases from V and 8 bases from J; bases unmatched to any gene: 20. The CDR3 is 17 residues long. The CDR3 bases are TGTGCCAGCAGCCGTGACGTATTCGGACAGGGAGAAGGGGGCTACACCTTC. This encodes CASSRDVFGQGEGGYTF.

The CDR3 DNA reads as TGTGCCAGCAGTGATCCACCCGGGACACCCAGCTCCTACAATGAGCAGTACTTC. Translating it yields CASSDPPGTPSSYNEQYF. This chain connects TRBV25-1 to TRBJ2-5; D is possibly TRBD1 (6 bases). Germline V CDR1 and CDR2: MGHDK, SYGVNS. This CDR3 spans 18 amino acids. Trimming stripped 3 bases from V and 11 bases from J, with 31 bases between.

This clonotype turned up a few times. This chain connects TRBV5-1 to TRBJ2-7; 7 bases line up with TRBD1. Looked up from germline, CDR1 is SGHRS and CDR2 is YFSETQ. V lost 0 bases, J lost 3 bases, and 3 bases stayed unmatched. The CDR3 consists of 14 residues. The chain's CDR3 is CASSLEGTDYEQYF. The DNA for the CDR3 is TGCGCCAGCAGCTTGGAGGGGACAGACTACGAGCAGTACTTC. Supplemented by reference TRBV5-1 and TRBJ2-7, the full variable domain reads KAGVTQTPRYLIKTRGQQVTLSCSPISGHRSVSWYQQTPGQGLQFLFEYFSETQRNKGNFPGRFSGRQFSNSRSEMNVSTLELGDSALYLCASSLEGTDYEQYFGPGTRLTVT.

This clonotype was counted only a few times. This chain links TRBV24-1 with TRBJ2-1; D is possibly TRBD2 (6 bases). Germline assignment: CDR1 KGHDR and CDR2 SFDVKD. This CDR3 region has 13 residues. The ends were cut back, 0 bases at V and 11 bases at J, with 10 bases in the middle. In nucleotides, the CDR3 is TGTGCCACCAGTGATTTGGGAGGGGCCCAGCAGTTCTTC. Residues: CATSDLGGAQQFF.

DNA of the CDR3: TGTGCCAGCAGTCGAATCGGCCTTGGGGACAATGAGCAGTTCTTC. Translating it yields CASSRIGLGDNEQFF. The rearrangement links TRBV27 to TRBJ2-1; D not certain. The CDR3 sequence is 15 residues long. Germline assignment: CDR1 MNHEY and CDR2 SMNVEV (reference sequence). V dropped 5 bases and J dropped 5 bases, with 16 bases sitting between them.

The chain joins TRBV6-5 to TRBJ2-3, with 7 bases aligning to TRBD2. CDR3 size: 16 residues. Trimming removed 5 bases from V and 1 base from J; junction bases left unmatched: 9. Germline V gene data show CDR1 as MNHEY and CDR2 as SVGAGI. CDR3 nucleotides: TGTGCCAGCAGTATACAGTCTAGCGGAGGCACAGATACGCAGTATTTT. Translated, it gives CASSIQSSGGTDTQYF.

The chain has TRBV9 and TRBJ2-3; D might be TRBD1 (6 bases). Trimming shortened V by 4 bases and J by 1 base, and 19 bases separated the two germline ends. CDR1 is SGDLS and CDR2 is YYNGEE in the germline V gene. The length of the CDR3 is 17 residues. The CDR3 bases are TGTGCCAGCAGCAACAACGTACGACAGGCCCGCACAGATACGCAGTATTTT. Amino acid sequence: CASSNNVRQARTDTQYF.